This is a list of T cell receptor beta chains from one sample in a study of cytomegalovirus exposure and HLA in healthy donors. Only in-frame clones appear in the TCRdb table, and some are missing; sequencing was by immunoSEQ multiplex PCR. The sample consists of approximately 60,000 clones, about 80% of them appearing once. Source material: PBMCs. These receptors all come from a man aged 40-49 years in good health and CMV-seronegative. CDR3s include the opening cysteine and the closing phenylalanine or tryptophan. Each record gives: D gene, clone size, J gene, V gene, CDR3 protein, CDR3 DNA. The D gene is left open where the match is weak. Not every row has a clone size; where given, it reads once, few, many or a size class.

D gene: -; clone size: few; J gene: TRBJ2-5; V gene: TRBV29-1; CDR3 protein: CSVPQGRETQYF; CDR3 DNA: TGCAGCGTACCGCAGGGTAGAGAGACCCAGTACTTC
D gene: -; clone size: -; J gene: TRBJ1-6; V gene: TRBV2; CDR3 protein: CASSEDFLSPLHF; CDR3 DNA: TGTGCCAGCAGTGAAGACTTCCTCTCACCCCTCCACTTT
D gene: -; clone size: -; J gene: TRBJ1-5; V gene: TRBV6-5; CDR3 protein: CASSYDNNSNQPQHF; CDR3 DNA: TGTGCCAGCAGTTACGATAACAATAGCAATCAGCCCCAGCATTTT
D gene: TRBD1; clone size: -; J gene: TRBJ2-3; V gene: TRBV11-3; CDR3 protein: CASSSPGTGGITDTQYF; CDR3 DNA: TGTGCCAGCAGCTCACCCGGGACAGGGGGGATCACAGATACGCAGTATTTT
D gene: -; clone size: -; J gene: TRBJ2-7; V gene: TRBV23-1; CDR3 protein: CASSHHRHSLAVTSYEQYF; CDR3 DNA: TGCGCCAGCAGTCACCATCGACACTCCCTGGCCGTAACTTCCTACGAGCAGTACTTC
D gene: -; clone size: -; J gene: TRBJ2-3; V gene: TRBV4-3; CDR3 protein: CASSQDFSTNTDTQYF; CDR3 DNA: TGCGCCAGCAGCCAAGATTTCTCTACCAACACAGATACGCAGTATTTT
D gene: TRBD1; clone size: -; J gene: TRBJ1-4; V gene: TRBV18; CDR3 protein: CASSPNLVRDSNFGLFF; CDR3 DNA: TGTGCCAGCTCACCAAATCTGGTCAGGGACAGCAACTTCGGACTGTTTTTT
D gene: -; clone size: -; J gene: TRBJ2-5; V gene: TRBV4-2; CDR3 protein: CASSPGTPEGRKTQYF; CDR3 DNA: TGTGCCAGCAGCCCCGGGACTCCGGAGGGAAGAAAGACCCAGTACTTC
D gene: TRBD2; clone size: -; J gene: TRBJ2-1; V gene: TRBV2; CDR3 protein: CASSELGGGPLNEQFF; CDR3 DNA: TGTGCCAGCAGTGAACTGGGCGGGGGACCACTCAATGAGCAGTTCTTC
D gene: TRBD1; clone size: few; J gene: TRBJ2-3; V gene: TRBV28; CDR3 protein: CASSSPGQGTDTQYF; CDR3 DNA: TGTGCCAGCAGTTCTCCAGGACAGGGCACAGATACGCAGTATTTT
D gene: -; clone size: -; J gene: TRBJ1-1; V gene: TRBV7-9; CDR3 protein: CASSSVTGNTEAFF; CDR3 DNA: TGTGCCAGCAGCTCCGTGACAGGGAACACTGAAGCTTTCTTT
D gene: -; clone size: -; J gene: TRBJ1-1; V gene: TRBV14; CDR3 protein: CASSLIDTEAFF; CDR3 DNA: TGTGCCAGCAGCCTTATCGACACTGAAGCTTTCTTT
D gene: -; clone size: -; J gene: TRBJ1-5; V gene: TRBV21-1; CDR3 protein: CASSTKWGRGNQPQHF; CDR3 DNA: -
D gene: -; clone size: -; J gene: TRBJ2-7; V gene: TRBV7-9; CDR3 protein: CSSSFGVGVIDEQYF; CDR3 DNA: TGTTCCAGCAGCTTTGGGGTCGGGGTCATCGACGAGCAGTACTTC
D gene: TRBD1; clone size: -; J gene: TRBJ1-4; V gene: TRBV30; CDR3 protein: CAWSVSAGTANEKLFF; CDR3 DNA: TGTGCCTGGAGTGTATCGGCCGGGACAGCCAATGAAAAACTGTTTTTT
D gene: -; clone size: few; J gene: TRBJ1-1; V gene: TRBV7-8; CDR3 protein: CASSLVSGTNTEAFF; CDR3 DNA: TGTGCCAGCAGCTTAGTATCAGGGACTAACACTGAAGCTTTCTTT
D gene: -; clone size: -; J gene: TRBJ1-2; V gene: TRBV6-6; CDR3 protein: CASTLNYGYTF; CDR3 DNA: TGTGCCAGCACCCTCAACTATGGCTACACCTTC
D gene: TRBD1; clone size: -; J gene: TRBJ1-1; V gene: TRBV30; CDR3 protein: CAWTRDRGLAEAFF; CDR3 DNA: TGTGCCTGGACACGGGACAGGGGGTTGGCTGAAGCTTTCTTT
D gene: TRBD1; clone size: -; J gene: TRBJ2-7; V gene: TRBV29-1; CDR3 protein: CSVRTGGNYEQYF; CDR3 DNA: TGCAGCGTTCGGACAGGGGGCAACTATGAGCAGTACTTC
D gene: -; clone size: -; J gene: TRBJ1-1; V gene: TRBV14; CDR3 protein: CASSQFLGGNTEAFF; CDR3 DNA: TGTGCCAGCAGCCAATTTCTAGGCGGGAACACTGAAGCTTTCTTT
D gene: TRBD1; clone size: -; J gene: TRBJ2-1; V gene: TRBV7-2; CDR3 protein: CASTFGQGAYNEQFF; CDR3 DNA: TGTGCCAGCACCTTTGGCCAGGGGGCGTACAATGAGCAGTTCTTC
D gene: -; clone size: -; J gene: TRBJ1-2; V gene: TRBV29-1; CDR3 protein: CSVPQDRTGGYTF; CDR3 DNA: TGCAGCGTTCCTCAGGACCGGACGGGAGGCTACACCTTC
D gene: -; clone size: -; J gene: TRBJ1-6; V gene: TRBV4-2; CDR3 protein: CASSQPDSYNSPLHF; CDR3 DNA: TGTGCCAGCAGCCAGCCGGACAGTTATAATTCACCCCTCCACTTT
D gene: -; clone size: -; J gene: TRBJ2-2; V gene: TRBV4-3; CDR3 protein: CASSQLQRTGELFF; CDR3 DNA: TGCGCCAGCAGCCAACTCCAACGGACCGGGGAGCTGTTTTTT
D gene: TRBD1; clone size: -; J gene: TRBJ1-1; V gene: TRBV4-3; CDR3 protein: CASSQSPTGAAEAFF; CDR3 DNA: TGCGCCAGCAGCCAAAGTCCAACAGGGGCGGCTGAAGCTTTCTTT
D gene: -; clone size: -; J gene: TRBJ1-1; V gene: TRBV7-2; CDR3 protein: CASSLGDTTTFF; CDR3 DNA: TGTGCCAGCAGCTTAGGGGACACTACGACTTTCTTT
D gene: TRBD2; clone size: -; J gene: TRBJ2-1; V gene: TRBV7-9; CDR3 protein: CASSVPSGEQFF; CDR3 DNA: TGTGCCAGCAGCGTCCCTAGCGGAGAGCAGTTCTTC
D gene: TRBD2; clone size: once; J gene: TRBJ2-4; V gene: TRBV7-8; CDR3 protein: CASSLGGGPNIQYF; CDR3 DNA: TGTGCCAGCAGCTTAGGCGGGGGGCCCAACATTCAGTACTTC
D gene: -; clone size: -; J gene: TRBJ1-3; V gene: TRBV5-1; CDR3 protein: CASSRDTLFSGNTIYF; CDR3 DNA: TGCGCCAGTAGCCGGGACACGCTATTCTCTGGAAACACCATATATTTT
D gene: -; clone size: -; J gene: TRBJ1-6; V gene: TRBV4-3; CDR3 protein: CASSHAGGKWPLHF; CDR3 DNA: TGCGCCAGCAGCCACGCGGGGGGGAAGTGGCCCCTCCACTTT
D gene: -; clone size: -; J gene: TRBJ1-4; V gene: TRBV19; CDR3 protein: CASSMQTGPNEKLFF; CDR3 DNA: TGTGCCAGTAGTATGCAGACAGGACCTAATGAAAAACTGTTTTTT
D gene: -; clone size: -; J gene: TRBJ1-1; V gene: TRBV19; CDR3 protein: CASSLRRENTEAFF; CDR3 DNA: TGTGCCAGTAGCCTAAGACGGGAGAACACTGAAGCTTTCTTT
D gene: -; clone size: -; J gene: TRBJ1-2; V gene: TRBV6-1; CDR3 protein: CASSESPTGYGYTF; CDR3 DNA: TGTGCCAGCAGTGAATCCCCGACGGGCTATGGCTACACCTTC
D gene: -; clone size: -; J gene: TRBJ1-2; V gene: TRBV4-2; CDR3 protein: CASSQPGRADYGYTF; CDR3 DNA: TGTGCCAGCAGCCAACCCGGCAGGGCGGACTATGGCTACACCTTC
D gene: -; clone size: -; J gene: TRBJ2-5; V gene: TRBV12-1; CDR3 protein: CASSPCPGTGERVQETQYF; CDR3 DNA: TGTGCCAGCAGCCCATGTCCCGGGACAGGGGAGAGGGTCCAAGAGACCCAGTACTTC
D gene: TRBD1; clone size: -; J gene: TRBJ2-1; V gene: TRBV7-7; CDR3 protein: CASSLGQGATDEQFF; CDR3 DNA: TGTGCTAGCAGCTTGGGACAGGGGGCGACCGATGAGCAGTTCTTC
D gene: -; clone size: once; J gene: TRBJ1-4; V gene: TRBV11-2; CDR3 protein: CASKIAGRSNEKLFF; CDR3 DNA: TGTGCCAGCAAAATCGCGGGACGGAGCAATGAAAAACTGTTTTTT
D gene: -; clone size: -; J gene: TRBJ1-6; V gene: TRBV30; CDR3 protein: CAWREQVNSPLHF; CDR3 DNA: TGTGCCTGGAGGGAACAGGTTAATTCACCCCTCCACTTT
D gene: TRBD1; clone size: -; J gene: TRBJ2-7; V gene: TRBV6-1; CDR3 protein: CASSEPDEDRVAYEQYF; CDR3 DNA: TGTGCCAGCAGTGAACCGGATGAGGACAGGGTTGCCTACGAGCAGTACTTC
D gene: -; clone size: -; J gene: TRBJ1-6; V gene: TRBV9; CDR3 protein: CASSVSAGLSNSPLHF; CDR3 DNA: TGTGCCAGCAGCGTGTCGGCAGGGCTGAGTAATTCACCCCTCCACTTT
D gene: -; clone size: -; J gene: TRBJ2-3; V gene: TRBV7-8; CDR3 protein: CSVGGDTHYF; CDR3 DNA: TGTAGTGTAGGCGGAGATACGCATTATTTT
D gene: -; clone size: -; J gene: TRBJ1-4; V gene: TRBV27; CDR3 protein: CASSLRGAGGELFF; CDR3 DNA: TGTGCCAGCAGTTTGCGGGGGGCGGGTGGTGAACTGTTTTTT
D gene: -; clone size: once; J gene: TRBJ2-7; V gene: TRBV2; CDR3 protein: CASNERVSYEQYF; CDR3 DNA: TGTGCCAGCAACGAACGGGTCTCCTACGAGCAGTACTTC
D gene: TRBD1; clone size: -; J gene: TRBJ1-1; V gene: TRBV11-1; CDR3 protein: CASSVTTGDTEAFF; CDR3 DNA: TGTGCCAGCAGCGTAACCACAGGGGACACTGAAGCTTTCTTT
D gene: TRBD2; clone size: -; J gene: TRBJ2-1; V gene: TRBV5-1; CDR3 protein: CASSLTSGGADEQFF; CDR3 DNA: TGCGCCAGCAGCTTGACTAGCGGGGGGGCCGATGAGCAGTTCTTC
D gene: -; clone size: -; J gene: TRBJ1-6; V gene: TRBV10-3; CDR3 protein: CAISGSGNSPLHF; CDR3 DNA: TGTGCCATCAGCGGATCAGGGAACTCACCCCTCCACTTT
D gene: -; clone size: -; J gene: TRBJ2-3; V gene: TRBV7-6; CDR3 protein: CASSLRRDTATDTQYF; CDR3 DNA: TGTGCCAGCAGCTTGCGCCGGGACACCGCCACAGATACGCAGTATTTT